This entry features one T cell receptor beta chain sequence. This entry comes from a study of blood T cell repertoires in COVID-19. In the study overall: The United States, Italy and Spain supplied acute and convalescent COVID-19 samples. Sources were T cells, B-cell-depleted T cells, or PBMCs; the material itself was cDNA or gDNA.

Authors' processing steps: Amplification of reference gene primers provided the estimated nucleated cell counts. Clones were sequenced by immunoSEQ multiplex PCR, and TCRdb holds only the in-frame ones, with some missing. The DNA was the basis for D and trimming; V, J and clone size are from that table. This table holds 250,000 to 300,000 clones, approximately 81% found once. The TCR was taken from a man in his 60s with acute or convalescent COVID-19. Sequencing used peripheral blood.

The CDR3 is CASSYWGQSSGNTIYF. The CDR3 nucleotides read TGTGCCAGCAGTTACTGGGGACAAAGCTCTGGAAACACCATATATTTT. The chain joins TRBV6-5 to TRBJ1-3, with a weak D call TRBD1 (6 bases). The V end was cut by 1 base, the J end by 0 bases, with 10 bases between. The CDR3 contains 16 residues. Germline V gene sequence: CDR1 MNHEY, CDR2 SVGAGI.